The T cell receptor (beta chain) under discussion was sequenced for a study of cytomegalovirus exposure and HLA in healthy donors. The study's findings and limits: Among immune exposure information, only CMV serostatus was available.

Details on this clone: What it recognizes is unknown.

Germline CDR1 reads LNHDA; CDR2 reads SQIVND (reference sequence). V lost 3 bases, J lost 0 bases, and 14 bases stayed unmatched. The CDR3 spans 19 residues. Amplification used 60 Vbeta primers and 13 Jbeta primers. Produced via immunoSEQ multiplex PCR; TCRdb's table is partial and in-frame only. The sample includes 150,000 to 200,000 clones, less than 85% of them seen just once. Sequenced material: PBMCs. The rearrangement uses TRBV19 and TRBJ1-3, with TRBD1 matching over 7 bases. This receptor was identified in a boy younger than 18 in good health and CMV-seronegative. CDR3 nucleotides: TGTGCCAGTAGTATGATACAGGACAGGCTCTTGTCCTCTGGAAACACCATATATTTT. Translation: CASSMIQDRLLSSGNTIYF.